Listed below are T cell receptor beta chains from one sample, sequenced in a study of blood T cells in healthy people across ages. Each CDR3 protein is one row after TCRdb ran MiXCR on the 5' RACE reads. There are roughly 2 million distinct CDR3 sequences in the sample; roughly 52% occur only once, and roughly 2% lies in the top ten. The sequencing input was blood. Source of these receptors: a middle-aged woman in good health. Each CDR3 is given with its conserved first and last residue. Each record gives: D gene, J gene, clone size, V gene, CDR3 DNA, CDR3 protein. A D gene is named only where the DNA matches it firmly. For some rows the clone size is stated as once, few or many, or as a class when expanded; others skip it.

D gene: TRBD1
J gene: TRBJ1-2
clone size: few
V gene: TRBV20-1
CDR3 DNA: TGCAGTGCTACTCCCGGGACAGACCGCTATGGCTACACCTTC
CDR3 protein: CSATPGTDRYGYTF

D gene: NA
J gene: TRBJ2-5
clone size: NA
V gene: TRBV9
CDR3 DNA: TGTGCCAGCAGCCCGTTACGGGCAGAGACCCAGTACTTC
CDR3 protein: CASSPLRAETQYF

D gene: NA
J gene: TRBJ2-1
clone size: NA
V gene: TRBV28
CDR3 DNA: TGTGCCAGCAGTTGGCTGCGGGGGCCTAATGAGCAGTTCTTC
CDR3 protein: CASSWLRGPNEQFF

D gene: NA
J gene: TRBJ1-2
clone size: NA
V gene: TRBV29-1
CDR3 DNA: TGCAGCGTTAAGGCGGGGAGCTATGGCTACACCTTC
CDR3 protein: CSVKAGSYGYTF

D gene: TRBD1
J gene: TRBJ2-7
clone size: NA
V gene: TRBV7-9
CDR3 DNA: TGTGCCAGCAGCTCCTCGCAGGGGGAAATCGACGAGCAGTACTTC
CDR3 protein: CASSSSQGEIDEQYF

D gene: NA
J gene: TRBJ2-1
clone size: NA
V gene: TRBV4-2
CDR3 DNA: TGTGCCAGCAGCCACTACGGGGTGGCGGACAATGAGCAGTTCTTC
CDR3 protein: CASSHYGVADNEQFF

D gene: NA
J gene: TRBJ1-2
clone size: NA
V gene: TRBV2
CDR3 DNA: TGTGCCAGCAGAGGGAATGCGGGCGACTATGGCTACACCTTC
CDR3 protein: CASRGNAGDYGYTF

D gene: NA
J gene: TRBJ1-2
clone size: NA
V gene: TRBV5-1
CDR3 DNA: TGCGCCAGCAGCGCGGTTGGCCCACAACAGGGTAACTATGGCTACACCTTC
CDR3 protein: CASSAVGPQQGNYGYTF

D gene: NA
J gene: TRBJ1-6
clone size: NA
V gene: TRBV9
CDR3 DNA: TGTACCAGCAGCGTAGAACAGGCTGGAAATTCACCCCTCCACTTT
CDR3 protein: CTSSVEQAGNSPLHF

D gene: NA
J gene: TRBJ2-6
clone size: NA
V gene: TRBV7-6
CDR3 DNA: TGTGCCAGCAGCTTTGTGGGCAGGGGATCGTCTGGGGCCAACGTCCTGACTTTC
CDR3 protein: CASSFVGRGSSGANVLTF

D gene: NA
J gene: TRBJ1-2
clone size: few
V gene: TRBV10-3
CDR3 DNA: TGTGCCATCACAGGGGACCTGAACTATGGCTACACCTTC
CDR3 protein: CAITGDLNYGYTF

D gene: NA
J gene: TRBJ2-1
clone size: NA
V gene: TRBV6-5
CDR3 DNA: TGTGCCAGCAGAGGTTCGTGGGGTGAGCAGTTCTTC
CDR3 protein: CASRGSWGEQFF

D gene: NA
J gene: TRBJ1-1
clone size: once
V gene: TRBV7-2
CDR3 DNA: TGTGCCAGCAGCGTAATCGGACACACGAACACTGAAGCTTTCTTT
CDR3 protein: CASSVIGHTNTEAFF

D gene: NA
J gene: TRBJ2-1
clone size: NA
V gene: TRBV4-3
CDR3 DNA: TGCGCCAGCAGCCCACACACGGACATCTCGGGCAATGAGCAGTTCTTC
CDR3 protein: CASSPHTDISGNEQFF

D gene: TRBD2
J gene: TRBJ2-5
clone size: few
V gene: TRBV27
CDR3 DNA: TGTGCCAGCAAGAAATGGAGCGGGGGGGCCCTAGAGACCCAGTACTTC
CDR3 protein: CASKKWSGGALETQYF

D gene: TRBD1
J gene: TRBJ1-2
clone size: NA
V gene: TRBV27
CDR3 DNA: TGTGCCAGCAACCGACAGGGGGCCGACTATGGCTACACCTTC
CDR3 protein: CASNRQGADYGYTF

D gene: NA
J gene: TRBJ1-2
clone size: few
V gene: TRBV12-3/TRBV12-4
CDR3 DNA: TGTGCCAGCAGTTTAGGCGTCTTGGGCTATGGCTACACCTTC
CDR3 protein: CASSLGVLGYGYTF

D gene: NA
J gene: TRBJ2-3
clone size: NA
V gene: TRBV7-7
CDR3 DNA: TGTGCTAGCAGCTTAGAACCCTCTAGCGATTATAAGTATTTT
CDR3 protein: CASSLEPSSDYKYF

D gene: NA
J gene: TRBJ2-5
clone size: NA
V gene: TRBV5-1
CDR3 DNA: TGCGCCAGCAGCCAAGAACCGGGGAAAGAGACCCAGTACTTC
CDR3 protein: CASSQEPGKETQYF

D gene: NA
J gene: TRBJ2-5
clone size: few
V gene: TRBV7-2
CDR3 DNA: TGTGCCAGCAGCTTATATTCCCCCGGGGGTGGAGAGACCCAGTACTTC
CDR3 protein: CASSLYSPGGGETQYF

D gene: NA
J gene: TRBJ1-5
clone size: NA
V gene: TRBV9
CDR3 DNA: TGTGCCAACCTCGGCGGGTCCAGGCAGTGCAATCAGCCCCAGCATTTT
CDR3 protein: CANLGGSRQCNQPQHF

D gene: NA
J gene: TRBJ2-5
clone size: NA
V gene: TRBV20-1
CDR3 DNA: TGCAGTGCTAGAGTGGGGGCTGGTCTTGAGACCCAGTACTTC
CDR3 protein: CSARVGAGLETQYF

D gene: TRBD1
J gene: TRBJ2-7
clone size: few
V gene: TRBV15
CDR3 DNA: TGTGCCACCAGCAGAGATAGGGACAGGGCCGAGCAGTACTTC
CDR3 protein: CATSRDRDRAEQYF

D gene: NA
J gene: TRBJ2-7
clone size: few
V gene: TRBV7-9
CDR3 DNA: TGTGCCAGTGGCAGACAAACCAACGAGCAGTACTTC
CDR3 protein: CASGRQTNEQYF

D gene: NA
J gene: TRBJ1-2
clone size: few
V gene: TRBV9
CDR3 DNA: TGTGCCAGCAGCCCAAGACAGGGCTACACCTTC
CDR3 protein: CASSPRQGYTF

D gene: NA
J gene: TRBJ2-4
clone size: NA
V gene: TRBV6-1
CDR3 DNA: TGTGCCAGCAGTGACTCCCCCAAGGACATTCAGTACTTC
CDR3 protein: CASSDSPKDIQYF

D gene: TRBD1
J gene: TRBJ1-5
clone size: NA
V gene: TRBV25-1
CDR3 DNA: TGTGCCAGCAGTGACGAACAGGGGAGGTTAGGTCAGCCCCAGCATTTT
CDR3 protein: CASSDEQGRLGQPQHF

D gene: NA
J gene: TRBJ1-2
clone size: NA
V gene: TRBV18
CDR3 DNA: TGTGCCAGCTCACCACCGACAACGAACTATGGCTACACCTTC
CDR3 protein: CASSPPTTNYGYTF

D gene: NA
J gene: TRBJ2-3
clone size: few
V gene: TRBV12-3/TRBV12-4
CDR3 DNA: TGTGCCAGCAGCGAGTTCATAGAAACAGATACGCAGTATTTT
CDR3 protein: CASSEFIETDTQYF

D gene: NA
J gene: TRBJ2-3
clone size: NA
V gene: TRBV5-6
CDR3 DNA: TGTGCCAGCAGCTTGTTAGGGGGGGACCGCACAGATACGCAGTATTTT
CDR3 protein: CASSLLGGDRTDTQYF

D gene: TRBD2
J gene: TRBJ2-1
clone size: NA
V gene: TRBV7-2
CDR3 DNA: TGTGCCAGCACCTACCGGGGGGGCGCTAGCTCCTACAATGAGCAGTTCTTC
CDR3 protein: CASTYRGGASSYNEQFF